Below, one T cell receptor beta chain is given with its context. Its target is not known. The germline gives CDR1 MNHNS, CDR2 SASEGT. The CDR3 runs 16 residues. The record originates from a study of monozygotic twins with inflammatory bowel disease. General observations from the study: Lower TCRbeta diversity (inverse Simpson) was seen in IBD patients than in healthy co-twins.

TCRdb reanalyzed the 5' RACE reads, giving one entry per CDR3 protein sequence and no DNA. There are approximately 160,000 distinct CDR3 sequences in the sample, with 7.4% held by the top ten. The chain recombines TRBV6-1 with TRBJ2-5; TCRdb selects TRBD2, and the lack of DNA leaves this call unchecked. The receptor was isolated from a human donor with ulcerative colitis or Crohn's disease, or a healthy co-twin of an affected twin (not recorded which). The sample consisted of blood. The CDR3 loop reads CASSDFLAGQKETQYF.